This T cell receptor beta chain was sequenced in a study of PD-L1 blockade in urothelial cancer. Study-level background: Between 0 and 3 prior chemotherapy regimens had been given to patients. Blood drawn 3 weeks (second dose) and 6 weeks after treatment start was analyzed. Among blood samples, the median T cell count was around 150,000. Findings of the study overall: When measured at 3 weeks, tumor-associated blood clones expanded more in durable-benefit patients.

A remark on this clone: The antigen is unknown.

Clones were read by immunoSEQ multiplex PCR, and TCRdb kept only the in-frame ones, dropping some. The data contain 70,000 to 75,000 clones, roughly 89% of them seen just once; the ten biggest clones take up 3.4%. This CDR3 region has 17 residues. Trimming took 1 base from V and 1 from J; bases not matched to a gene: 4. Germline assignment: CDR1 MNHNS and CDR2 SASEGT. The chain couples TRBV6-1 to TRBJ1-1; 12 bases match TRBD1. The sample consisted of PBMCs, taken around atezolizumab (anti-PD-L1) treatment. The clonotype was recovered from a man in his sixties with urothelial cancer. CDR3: CASSEDGTGGGNTEAFF. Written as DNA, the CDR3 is TGTGCCAGCAGTGAAGACGGGACAGGGGGCGGGAACACTGAAGCTTTCTTT.